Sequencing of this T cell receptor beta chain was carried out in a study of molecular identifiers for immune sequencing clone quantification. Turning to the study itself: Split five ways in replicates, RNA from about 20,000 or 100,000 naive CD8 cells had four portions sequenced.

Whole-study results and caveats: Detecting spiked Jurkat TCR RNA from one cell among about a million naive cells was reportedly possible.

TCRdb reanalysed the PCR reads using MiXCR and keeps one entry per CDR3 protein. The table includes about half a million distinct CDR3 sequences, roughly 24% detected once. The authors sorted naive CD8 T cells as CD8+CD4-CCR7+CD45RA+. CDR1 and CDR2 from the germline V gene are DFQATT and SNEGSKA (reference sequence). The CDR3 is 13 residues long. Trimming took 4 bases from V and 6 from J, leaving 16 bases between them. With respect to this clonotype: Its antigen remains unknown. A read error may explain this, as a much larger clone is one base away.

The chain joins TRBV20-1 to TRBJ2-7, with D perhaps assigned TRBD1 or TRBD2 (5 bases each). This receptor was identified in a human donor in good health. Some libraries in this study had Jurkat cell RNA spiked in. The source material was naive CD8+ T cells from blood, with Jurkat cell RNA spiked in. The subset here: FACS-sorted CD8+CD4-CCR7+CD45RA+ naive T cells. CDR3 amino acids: CSATSGTYCEQYF. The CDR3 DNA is TGCAGTGCTACATCGGGGACCTACTGCGAGCAGTACTTC.